These T cell receptor beta chains were read from a single sample in a study of blood T cell repertoires in COVID-19. The protocol was immunoSEQ multiplex PCR, while the TCRdb copy is restricted to in-frame clones and leaves out a portion. Among about 140,000 clones, over 70% were seen once, and the ten largest hold more than 4.5%. Sequenced: PBMCs or T cells enriched from blood (not recorded which). The receptors originated from a man aged 70-80 years who had been exposed to COVID-19. The CDR3 runs from the conserved cysteine through the conserved F or W. The D gene is left open where the match is weak. Clone size is shown for a subset of rows, as once, few, many or a class of expanded clone.

>TRBJ2-7|TRBV11-2|-|-
CASSNGRGSYEQYF
TGTGCCAGCAGCAATGGACGGGGGAGCTACGAGCAGTACTTC
>TRBJ2-3|TRBV19|-|TRBD2
CASSPIGLAGGKDTQYF
TGTGCCAGTAGTCCTATTGGACTAGCGGGGGGGAAGGATACGCAGTATTTT
>TRBJ2-3|TRBV9|-|TRBD2
CASARASGGSYTDTQYF
TGTGCCAGCGCGAGGGCTAGCGGGGGGTCCTACACAGATACGCAGTATTTT
>TRBJ1-6|TRBV30|-|-
CAWTLGRGDNSPLHF
TGTGCCTGGACCCTAGGACGGGGGGATAATTCACCCCTCCACTTT
>TRBJ2-3|TRBV10-1|-|TRBD2
CASSVPGGRVPDTQYF
TGCGCCAGCAGTGTCCCGGGGGGGAGGGTCCCAGATACGCAGTATTTT
>TRBJ1-2|TRBV3-1/TRBV3-2|-|TRBD1
CASSQGRGAGGFGGYTF
TGTGCCAGCAGCCAAGGTCGAGGGGCAGGGGGCTTCGGTGGCTACACCTTC
>TRBJ2-1|TRBV11-3|-|TRBD2
CASSLFPGGRQFF
TGTGCCAGCAGCTTATTCCCGGGAGGTAGGCAGTTCTTC
>TRBJ1-1|TRBV11-2|-|TRBD1
CASRPGQGGNTEAFF
TGTGCCAGCAGACCGGGACAGGGGGGGAACACTGAAGCTTTCTTT
>TRBJ2-7|TRBV24-1|-|TRBD1
CATSDRDRAYEQYF
TGTGCCACCAGTGATCGGGACAGGGCGTACGAGCAGTACTTC
>TRBJ2-7|TRBV11-2|once|TRBD1
CASSPGRGQGLDEQYF
TGTGCCAGCAGCCCAGGGCGTGGACAGGGTCTAGACGAGCAGTACTTC
>TRBJ2-7|TRBV7-9|-|-
CASSSSAGAYEQYF
TGTGCCAGCAGCAGTTCGGCCGGGGCCTACGAGCAGTACTTC
>TRBJ2-5|TRBV19|-|TRBD2
CASSLRTSGGVETQYF
TGTGCCAGTAGTCTACGGACTAGCGGCGGGGTAGAGACCCAGTACTTC
>TRBJ1-6|TRBV4-3|-|-
CASSQGGGNWDNSPLHF
TGCGCCAGCAGCCAAGGAGGGGGAAATTGGGATAATTCACCCCTCCACTTT
>TRBJ2-2|TRBV11-2|-|-
CASSGGITNTGELFF
TGTGCCAGCAGCGGAGGCATAACGAACACCGGGGAGCTGTTTTTT
>TRBJ2-5|TRBV19|-|-
CASARGTAQETQYF
TGTGCCAGTGCCCGGGGGACAGCCCAAGAGACCCAGTACTTC
>TRBJ1-1|TRBV28|-|-
CASSLTGLEIAEAFF
TGTGCCAGCAGTTTAACAGGCCTAGAGATCGCTGAAGCTTTCTTT
>TRBJ2-7|TRBV4-1|few|-
CASSQLGDRTYEQYF
TGCGCCAGCAGCCAATTGGGAGACAGGACCTACGAGCAGTACTTC
>TRBJ2-1|TRBV5-6|-|TRBD2
CASSLRGLAGANEQFF
TGTGCCAGCAGCTTGAGGGGACTAGCGGGAGCAAATGAGCAGTTCTTC